This T cell receptor beta chain was retrieved from a study of OX40 agonist ivuxolimab in advanced cancers. CDR1 SGDLS and CDR2 YYNGEE come from the germline V gene. V was trimmed by 2 bases and J by 8 bases, leaving 13 bases between them. The CDR3 totals 14 residues. Regarding the study as a whole: The average count of expanded clones was higher among CD8+ T cells than among CD4+. Compared with others, partial responders at 0.1-3.0 mg/kg displayed clonal expansion among the lowest.

To note about this clone: The antigen is not known.

The method was immunoSEQ multiplex PCR; TCRdb's version includes in-frame clones alone and lacks a portion of them. The sample carries roughly 120,000 clones, over 85% recorded once. The TCR sequence derives from an adult with an advanced solid tumor such as melanoma, head and neck, liver or kidney cancer. The V call is TRBV9, the J call TRBJ2-2; D gene uncertain. Sample: CD4+ or CD8+ T cells sorted from blood, taken in a trial of the OX40 agonist ivuxolimab. The CDR3 sequence: CASSVRLSAGELFF. The CDR3, as DNA: TGTGCCAGCAGCGTCAGATTGAGCGCGGGGGAGCTGTTTTTT.